The 15 T cell receptor beta chains in this list originate from one sample, sequenced in a study of T cell repertoires in cytomegalovirus infection. In TCRdb, the reads were re-called with MiXCR into one record per CDR3 protein. The sample has hundreds of thousands of distinct CDR3 sequences, less than 25% seen once. Sequencing used CD8+ T cells from PBMCs. Every receptor here comes from a human donor in good health (CMV status not recorded). Some clones in this sample may be carry-over from other donors' samples.

In this sample, this clonotype turned up a few times. The gene calls are TRBV12-3 or TRBV12-4 and TRBJ1-2, with TRBD1 identical over 8 bases. With V trimmed by 2 bases and J by 6 bases, 5 bases remained unmatched. The CDR3 totals 14 residues. DNA for the CDR3: TGTGCCAGCAGTTTACGACAGGGGATCGATGGCTACACCTTC. It yields the protein CASSLRQGIDGYTF.

This clonotype was recorded many times. The V gene is TRBV7-8, the J gene TRBJ1-4, with 10 bases lining up with TRBD1. The CDR3 is made up of 18 amino acids. Germline CDR1 SGHVS, CDR2 FQNEAQ. With 2 bases clipped from V and 2 bases from J, the junction kept 8 bases outside the gene matches. CDR3 sequence reads: CASSLNGTGERTNEKLFF. CDR3 DNA sequence: TGTGCCAGCAGCTTAAACGGGACAGGGGAGAGGACTAATGAAAAACTGTTTTTT.

At least ten counts were recorded for this clonotype. This chain connects TRBV7-9 to TRBJ2-3, with D tentatively TRBD2 (5 bases). The CDR3 runs 14 residues. CDR1 is SEHNR and CDR2 is FQNEAQ in the germline V gene (reference sequence). Between the trimmed V and J ends, which lost 5 bases and 0 bases, there was a span of 9 bases. The CDR3 nucleotides read TGTGCCAGCAGCCCTAGCCTTAGCACAGATACGCAGTATTTT. It yields the protein CASSPSLSTDTQYF.

The CDR3 protein is CASSPHQGPFLEETQYF. Written as DNA, the CDR3 is TGTGCCAGCAGCCCCCACCAGGGGCCATTTCTTGAGGAGACCCAGTACTTC. The rearrangement links TRBV12-3 or TRBV12-4 to TRBJ2-5; possible D gene TRBD1, 6 bases. The CDR3 contains 17 residues. The V and J ends lost 6 bases and 5 bases respectively, with 25 bases between them.

This clonotype has just a few counts. The chain couples TRBV4-1 to TRBJ2-2; D gene uncertain. The CDR3 sequence is 13 residues long. Trimming shortened V by 4 bases and J by 5 bases, and 8 bases separated the two germline ends. Looked up from germline, CDR1 is MGHRA and CDR2 is YSYEKL. The CDR3 region is CASSRLITGELFF. The DNA of the CDR3 is TGCGCCAGCAGCCGATTAATAACCGGGGAGCTGTTTTTT.

The chain is built from TRBV29-1 and TRBJ1-2, with D possibly TRBD1 on 5 matching bases. CDR3 length: 13 residues. V was trimmed by 0 bases and J by 7 bases, leaving 12 bases between them. Germline loops: CDR1 SQVTM, CDR2 ANQGSEA. The CDR3 protein is CSVEDKGRGGYTF. CDR3 sequence (DNA): TGCAGCGTTGAAGACAAGGGGCGGGGTGGCTACACCTTC.

This clonotype occurred a few times. CDR3 sequence reads: CASSWQAYRDTGELFF. The DNA for the CDR3 is TGTGCCAGCAGTTGGCAGGCATACCGGGACACCGGGGAGCTGTTTTTT. V and J are TRBV14 and TRBJ2-2; D is unclear. Trimming took 6 bases from V and 3 from J, leaving 17 bases between them. Germline CDR1 SGHDN, CDR2 FVKESK. The CDR3 spans 16 residues. Variable domain in full (rest from reference TRBV14 and TRBJ2-2): EAGVTQFPSHSVIEKGQTVTLRCDPISGHDNLYWYRRVMGKEIKFLLHFVKESKQDESGMPNNRFLAERTGGTYSTLKVQPAELEDSGVYFCASSWQAYRDTGELFFGEGSRLTVL.

The CDR3 here is CASKGRYNEQFF. The CDR3 DNA reads as TGTGCCAGCAAAGGCAGATACAATGAGCAGTTCTTC. This rearrangement joins TRBV2 to TRBJ2-1; D remains unclear. In germline, CDR1 is SNHLY, CDR2 FYNNEI. The CDR3 covers 12 residues. V lost 7 bases and J lost 4, with 8 bases in between.

This clonotype has more than one count but fewer than ten. The V call is TRBV28, the J call TRBJ2-1; D is perhaps TRBD1 or TRBD2 (5 bases each). V dropped 3 bases and J dropped 8 bases, with 14 bases sitting between them. CDR3 length: 14 amino acids. Germline CDR1 reads MDHEN; CDR2 reads SYDVKM. The CDR3 nucleotides read TGTGCCAGCAGTTTTAGAGTACAGGAGGATGAGCAGTTCTTC. Translating it yields CASSFRVQEDEQFF.

J is TRBJ2-4 and V is TRBV6-2 or TRBV6-3; 10 bases match TRBD1. The ends lost 6 bases at V and 5 bases at J; junction bases unmatched: 10. The CDR3 length is 16 residues. The germline V gene encodes CDR1 MNHEY and CDR2 SVGEGT. The CDR3 DNA is TGTGCCAGCAGCCTGTATGGGACAGGGGCCGAAAACATTCAGTACTTC. This codes for CASSLYGTGAENIQYF.

This chain joins TRBV28 and TRBJ2-7, with a tentative D call TRBD2 (5 bases). Germline CDR1 and CDR2: MDHEN and SYDVKM. Trimming took 3 bases from V and 3 from J, leaving 9 bases between them. The CDR3 runs to 13 residues. The CDR3 loop reads CASSLPGVYEQYV. DNA for the CDR3: TGTGCCAGCAGTTTGCCCGGGGTCTACGAGCAGTACGTC.

V usage is TRBV10-3 and J usage is TRBJ2-4; possibly TRBD2 for D (6 bases). Per the germline V gene, CDR1 is ENHRY and CDR2 is SYGVKD. V dropped 5 bases and J dropped 0 bases, with 17 bases sitting between them. The CDR3 runs to 17 residues. This CDR3 is CAISPSGSGGAKNIQYF. The CDR3 DNA is TGTGCCATCAGTCCCTCCGGGAGCGGTGGAGCCAAAAACATTCAGTACTTC.

The chain recombines TRBV25-1 with TRBJ1-5; no clear D gene. V was trimmed by 3 bases and J by 8 bases, leaving 8 bases between them. Germline V gene sequence: CDR1 MGHDK, CDR2 SYGVNS. The CDR3 is 12 amino acids. CDR3 DNA sequence: TGTGCCAGCAGTGAGATCGGGGAGCCCCAGCATTTT. Amino acids: CASSEIGEPQHF.

The sample holds a few counts of this clonotype. The chain uses TRBV20-1 and TRBJ1-3; D is unresolved. Trimming left V 4 bases short and J 0 bases short, with 10 bases between. Germline V gene data show CDR1 as DFQATT and CDR2 as SNEGSKA (reference sequence). CDR3 size: 14 residues. Here the CDR3 DNA reads TGCAGTGCTAATACAGCGAACTCTGGAAACACCATATATTTT. Translating it yields CSANTANSGNTIYF.

This clonotype was counted a few times. This sequence joins TRBV7-9 and TRBJ2-5, with a tentative D call TRBD2 (6 bases). This CDR3 contains 14 residues. V lost 0 bases, J lost 5 bases, and 10 bases lay in between. CDR1 is SEHNR and CDR2 is FQNEAQ in the germline V gene (reference sequence). The CDR3: CASSLAARGETQYF. DNA for the CDR3: TGTGCCAGCAGCTTAGCAGCCCGGGGGGAGACCCAGTACTTC.